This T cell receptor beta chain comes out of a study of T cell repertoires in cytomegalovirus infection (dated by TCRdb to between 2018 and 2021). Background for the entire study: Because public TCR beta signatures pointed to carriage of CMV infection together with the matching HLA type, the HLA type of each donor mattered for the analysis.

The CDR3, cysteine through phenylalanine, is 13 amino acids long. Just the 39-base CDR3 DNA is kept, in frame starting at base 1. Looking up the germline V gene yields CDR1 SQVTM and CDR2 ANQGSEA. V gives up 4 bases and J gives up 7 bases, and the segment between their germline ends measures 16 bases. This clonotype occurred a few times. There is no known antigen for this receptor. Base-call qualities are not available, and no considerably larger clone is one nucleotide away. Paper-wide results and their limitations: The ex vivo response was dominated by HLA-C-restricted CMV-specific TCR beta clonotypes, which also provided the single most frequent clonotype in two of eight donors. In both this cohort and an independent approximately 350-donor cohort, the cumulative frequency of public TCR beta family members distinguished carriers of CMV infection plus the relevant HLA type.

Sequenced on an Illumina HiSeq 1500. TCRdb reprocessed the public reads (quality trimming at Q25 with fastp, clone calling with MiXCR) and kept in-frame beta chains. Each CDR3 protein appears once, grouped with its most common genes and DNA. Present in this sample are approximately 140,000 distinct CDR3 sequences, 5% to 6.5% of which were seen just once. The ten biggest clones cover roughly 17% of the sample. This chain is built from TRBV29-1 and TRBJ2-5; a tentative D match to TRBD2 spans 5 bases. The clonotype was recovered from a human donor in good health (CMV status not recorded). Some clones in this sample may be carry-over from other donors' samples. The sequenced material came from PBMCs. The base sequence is TGCAGCGTTGGTTCGGCTGGAGAGGGGACCCAGTACTTC. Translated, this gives CSVGSAGEGTQYF.